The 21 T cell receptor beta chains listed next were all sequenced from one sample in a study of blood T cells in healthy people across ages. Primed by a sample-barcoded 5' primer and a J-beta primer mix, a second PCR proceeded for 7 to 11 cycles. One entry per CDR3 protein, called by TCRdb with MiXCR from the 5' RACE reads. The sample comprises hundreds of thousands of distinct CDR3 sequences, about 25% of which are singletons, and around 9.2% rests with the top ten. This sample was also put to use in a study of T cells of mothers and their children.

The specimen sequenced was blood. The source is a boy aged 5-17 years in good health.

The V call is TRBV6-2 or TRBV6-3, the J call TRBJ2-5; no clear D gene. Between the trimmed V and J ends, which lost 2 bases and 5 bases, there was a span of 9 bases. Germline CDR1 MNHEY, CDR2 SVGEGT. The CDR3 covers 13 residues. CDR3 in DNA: TGTGCCAGCAGTTACGTCCTCCGGGAGACCCAGTACTTC. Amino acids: CASSYVLRETQYF.

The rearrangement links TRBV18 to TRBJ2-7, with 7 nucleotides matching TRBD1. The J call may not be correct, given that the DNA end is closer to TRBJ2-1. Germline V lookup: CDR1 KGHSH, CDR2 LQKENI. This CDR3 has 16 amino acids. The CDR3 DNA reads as TGTGCCAGCTCACCGCCCGACAGGGTACCCAACAATGAGCAGTTCTTC. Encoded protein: CASSPPDRVPNNEQFF.

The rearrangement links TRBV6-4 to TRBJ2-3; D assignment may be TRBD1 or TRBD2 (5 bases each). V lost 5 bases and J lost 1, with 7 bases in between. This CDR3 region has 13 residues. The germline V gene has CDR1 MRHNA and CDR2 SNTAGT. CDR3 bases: TGTGCCAGCAGTCGGGACGGCACAGATACGCAGTATTTT. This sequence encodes CASSRDGTDTQYF.

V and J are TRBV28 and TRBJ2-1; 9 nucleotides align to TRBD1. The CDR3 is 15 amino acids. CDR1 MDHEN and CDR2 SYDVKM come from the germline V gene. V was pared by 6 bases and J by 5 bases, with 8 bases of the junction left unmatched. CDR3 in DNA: TGTGCCAGCAGCCGACAGGGGGTTGAGGACAATGAGCAGTTCTTC. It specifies CASSRQGVEDNEQFF.

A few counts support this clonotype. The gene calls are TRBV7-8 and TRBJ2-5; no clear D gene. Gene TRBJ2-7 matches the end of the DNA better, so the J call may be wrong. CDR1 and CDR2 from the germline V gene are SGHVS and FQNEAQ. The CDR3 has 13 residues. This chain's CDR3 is CASGPRVPYEQYF. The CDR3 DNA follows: TGTGCCAGCGGGCCTCGGGTACCTTACGAGCAGTACTTC.

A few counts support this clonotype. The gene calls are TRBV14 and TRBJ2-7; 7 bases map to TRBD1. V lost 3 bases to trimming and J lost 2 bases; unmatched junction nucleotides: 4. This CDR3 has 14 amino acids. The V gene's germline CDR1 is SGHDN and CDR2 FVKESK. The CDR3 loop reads CASSQEQGTYEQYF. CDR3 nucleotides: TGTGCCAGCAGCCAGGAACAGGGGACCTACGAGCAGTACTTC.

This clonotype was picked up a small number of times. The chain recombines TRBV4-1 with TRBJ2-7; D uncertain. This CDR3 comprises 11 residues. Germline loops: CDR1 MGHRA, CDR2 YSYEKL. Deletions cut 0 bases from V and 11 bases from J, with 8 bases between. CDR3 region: CASSQDGQEYF. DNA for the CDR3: TGCGCCAGCAGCCAAGATGGGCAGGAGTACTTC.

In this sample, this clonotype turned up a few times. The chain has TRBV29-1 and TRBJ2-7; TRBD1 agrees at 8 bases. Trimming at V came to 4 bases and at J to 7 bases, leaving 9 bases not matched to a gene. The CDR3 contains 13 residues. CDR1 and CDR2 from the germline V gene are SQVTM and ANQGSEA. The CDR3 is CSVVGTGPREQYF. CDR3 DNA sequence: TGCAGCGTTGTCGGGACAGGCCCACGGGAGCAGTACTTC.

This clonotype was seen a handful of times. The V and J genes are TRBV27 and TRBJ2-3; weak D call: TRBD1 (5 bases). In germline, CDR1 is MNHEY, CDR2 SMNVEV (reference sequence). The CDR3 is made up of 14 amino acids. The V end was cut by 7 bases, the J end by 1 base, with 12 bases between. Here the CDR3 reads CASKAGQGTDTQYF. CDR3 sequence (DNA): TGTGCCAGCAAGGCCGGACAAGGCACAGATACGCAGTATTTT.

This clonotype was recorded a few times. Written as DNA, the CDR3 is TGTGCCATCATGGTGGGACTCCTCCCTAACAATGAGCAGTTCTTC. Amino acids: CAIMVGLLPNNEQFF. This chain joins TRBV10-3 and TRBJ2-1, with a weak D call TRBD2 (6 bases). CDR1 is ENHRY, CDR2 SYGVKD, per germline. Trimming took off 7 bases at V and 5 bases at J, with 18 bases between the two ends. The CDR3 is made up of 15 amino acids.

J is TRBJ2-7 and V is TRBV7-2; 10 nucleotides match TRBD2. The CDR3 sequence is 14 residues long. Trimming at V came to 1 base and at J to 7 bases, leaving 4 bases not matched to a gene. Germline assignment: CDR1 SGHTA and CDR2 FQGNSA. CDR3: CASSLVASGSEQYF. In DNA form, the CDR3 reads TGTGCCAGCAGCTTAGTTGCTAGCGGGAGTGAGCAGTACTTC.

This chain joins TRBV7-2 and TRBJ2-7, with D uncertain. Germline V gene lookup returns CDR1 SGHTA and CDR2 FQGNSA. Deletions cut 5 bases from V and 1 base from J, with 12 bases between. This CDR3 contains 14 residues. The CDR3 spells CASSPRWQSYEQYF. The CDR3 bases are TGTGCCAGCAGCCCTAGGTGGCAGTCCTACGAGCAGTACTTC.

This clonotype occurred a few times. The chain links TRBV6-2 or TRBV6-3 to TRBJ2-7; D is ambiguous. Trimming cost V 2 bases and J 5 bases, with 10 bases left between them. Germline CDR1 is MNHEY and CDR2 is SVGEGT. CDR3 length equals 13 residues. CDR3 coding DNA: TGTGCCAGCAGTTACGGCCGCGACAACGAGCAGTACTTC. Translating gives CASSYGRDNEQYF.

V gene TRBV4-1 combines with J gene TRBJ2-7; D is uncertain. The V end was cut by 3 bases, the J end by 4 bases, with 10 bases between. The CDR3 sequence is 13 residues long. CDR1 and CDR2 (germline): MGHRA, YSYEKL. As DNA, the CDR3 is TGCGCCAGCAGCCAGACGGAAAAGTACGAGCAGTACTTC. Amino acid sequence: CASSQTEKYEQYF.

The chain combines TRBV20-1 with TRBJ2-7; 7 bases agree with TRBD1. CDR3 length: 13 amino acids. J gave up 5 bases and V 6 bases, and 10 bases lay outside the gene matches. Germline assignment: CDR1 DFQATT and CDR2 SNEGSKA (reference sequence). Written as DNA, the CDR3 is TGCAGTGCCAACCTTGGACAGGACCACGAGCAGTACTTC. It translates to CSANLGQDHEQYF.

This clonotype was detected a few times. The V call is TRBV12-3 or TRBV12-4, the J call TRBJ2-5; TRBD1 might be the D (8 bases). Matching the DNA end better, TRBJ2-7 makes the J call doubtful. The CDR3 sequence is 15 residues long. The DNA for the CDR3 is TGTGCCAGCAGTTTAGACAGGGGGGGTACGTACGAGCAGTACTTC. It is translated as CASSLDRGGTYEQYF.

The CDR3 reads CASSSDGDFYEQYF. DNA for the CDR3: TGTGCCAGCAGCTCGGACGGTGATTTCTACGAGCAGTACTTC. The chain is built from TRBV7-2 and TRBJ2-7, with unresolved D. The length of the CDR3 is 14 residues. Germline-derived CDR1 and CDR2 are SGHTA and FQGNSA. V lost 4 bases to trimming and J lost 3 bases, with 13 bases between them.

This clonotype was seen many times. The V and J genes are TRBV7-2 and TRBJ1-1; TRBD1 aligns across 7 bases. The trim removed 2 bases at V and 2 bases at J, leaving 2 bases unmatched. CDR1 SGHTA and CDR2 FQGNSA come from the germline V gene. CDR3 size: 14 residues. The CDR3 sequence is CASSLTGANTEAFF. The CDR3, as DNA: TGTGCCAGCAGCTTAACAGGGGCCAACACTGAAGCTTTCTTT.

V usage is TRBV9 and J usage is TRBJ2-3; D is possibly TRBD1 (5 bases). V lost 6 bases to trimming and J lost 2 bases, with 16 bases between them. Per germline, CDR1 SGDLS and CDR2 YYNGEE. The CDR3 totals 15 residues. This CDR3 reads CASNKAGLATDTQYF. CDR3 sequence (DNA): TGTGCCAGCAACAAGGCAGGGCTGGCCACAGATACGCAGTATTTT.

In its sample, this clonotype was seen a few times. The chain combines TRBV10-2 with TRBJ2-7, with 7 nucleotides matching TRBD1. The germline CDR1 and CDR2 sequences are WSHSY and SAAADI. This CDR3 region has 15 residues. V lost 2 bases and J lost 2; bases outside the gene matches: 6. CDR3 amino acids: CASSEGATGPYEQYF. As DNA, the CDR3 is TGCGCCAGCAGTGAGGGGGCGACAGGGCCCTACGAGCAGTACTTC.

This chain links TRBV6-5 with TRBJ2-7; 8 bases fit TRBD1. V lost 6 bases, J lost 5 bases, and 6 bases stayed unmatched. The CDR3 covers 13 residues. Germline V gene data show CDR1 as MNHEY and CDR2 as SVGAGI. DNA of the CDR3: TGTGCCAGCAGCCGACAGGGGACCCACGAGCAGTACTTC. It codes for CASSRQGTHEQYF.